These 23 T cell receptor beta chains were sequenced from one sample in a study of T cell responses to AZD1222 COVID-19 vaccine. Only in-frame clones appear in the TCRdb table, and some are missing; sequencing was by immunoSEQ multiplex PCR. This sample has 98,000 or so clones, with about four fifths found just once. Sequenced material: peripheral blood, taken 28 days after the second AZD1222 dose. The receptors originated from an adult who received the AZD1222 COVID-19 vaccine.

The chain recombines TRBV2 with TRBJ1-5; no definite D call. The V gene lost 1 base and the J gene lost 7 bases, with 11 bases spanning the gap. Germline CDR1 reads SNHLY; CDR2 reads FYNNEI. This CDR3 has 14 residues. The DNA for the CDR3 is TGTGCCAGCAGTGAAGTGGGGTTAAGCCAGCCCCAGCATTTT. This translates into CASSEVGLSQPQHF.

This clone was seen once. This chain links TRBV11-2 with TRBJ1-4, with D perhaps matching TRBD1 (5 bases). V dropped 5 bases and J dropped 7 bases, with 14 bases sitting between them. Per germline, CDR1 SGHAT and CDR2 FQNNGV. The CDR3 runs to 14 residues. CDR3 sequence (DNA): TGTGCCAGCAGCATCACAGGAGTACGTGAAAAACTGTTTTTT. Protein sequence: CASSITGVREKLFF.

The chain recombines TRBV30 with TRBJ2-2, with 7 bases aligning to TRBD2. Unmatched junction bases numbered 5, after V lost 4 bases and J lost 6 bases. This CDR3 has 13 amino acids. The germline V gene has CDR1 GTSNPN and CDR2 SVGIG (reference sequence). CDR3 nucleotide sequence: TGTGCCTGGAAGGGAGGGGTACCCGGGGAGCTGTTTTTT. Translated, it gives CAWKGGVPGELFF.

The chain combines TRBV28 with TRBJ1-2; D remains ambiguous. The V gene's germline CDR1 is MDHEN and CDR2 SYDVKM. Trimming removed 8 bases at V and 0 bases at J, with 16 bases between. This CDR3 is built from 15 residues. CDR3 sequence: CASLGSISSNYGYTF. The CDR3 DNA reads TGTGCCAGCCTGGGAAGCATCTCATCTAACTATGGCTACACCTTC.

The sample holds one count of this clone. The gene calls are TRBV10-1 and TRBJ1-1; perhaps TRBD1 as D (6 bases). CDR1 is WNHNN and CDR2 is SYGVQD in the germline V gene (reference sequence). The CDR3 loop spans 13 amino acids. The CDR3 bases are TGCGCAAGTCGTGAGGGGGGCGCCACTGAAGCTTTCTTT. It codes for CASREGGATEAFF.

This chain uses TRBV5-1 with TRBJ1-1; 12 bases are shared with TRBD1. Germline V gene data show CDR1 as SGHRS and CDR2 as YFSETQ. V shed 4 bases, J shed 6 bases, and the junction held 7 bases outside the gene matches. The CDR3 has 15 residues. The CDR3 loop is CASSLTGTGGPEAFF. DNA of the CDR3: TGCGCCAGCAGCCTGACCGGGACAGGGGGCCCTGAAGCTTTCTTT.

The CDR3 nucleotides are TGTGCCAGTAGTATAGCCCCCGGACAGGGGGGCCCCTACTTCTCCTACGAGCAGTACTTC. It codes for CASSIAPGQGGPYFSYEQYF. This rearrangement joins TRBV19 to TRBJ2-7; 10 nucleotides match TRBD1. This CDR3 spans 20 amino acids. The germline CDR1 and CDR2 sequences are LNHDA and SQIVND (reference sequence). Unmatched junction bases numbered 15, after V lost 1 base and J lost 0 bases. Full variable domain (outside the CDR3, taken from reference TRBV19 and TRBJ2-7): DGGITQSPKYLFRKEGQNVTLSCEQNLNHDAMYWYRQDPGQGLRLIYYSQIVNDFQKGDIAEGYSVSREKKESFPLTVTSAQKNPTAFYLCASSIAPGQGGPYFSYEQYFGPGTRLTVT.

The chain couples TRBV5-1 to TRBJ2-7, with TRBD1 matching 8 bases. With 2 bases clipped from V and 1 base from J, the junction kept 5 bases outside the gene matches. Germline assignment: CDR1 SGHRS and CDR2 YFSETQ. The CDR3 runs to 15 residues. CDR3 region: CASSFGTGFSYEQYF. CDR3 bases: TGCGCCAGCAGCTTTGGGACAGGCTTTTCCTACGAGCAGTACTTC.

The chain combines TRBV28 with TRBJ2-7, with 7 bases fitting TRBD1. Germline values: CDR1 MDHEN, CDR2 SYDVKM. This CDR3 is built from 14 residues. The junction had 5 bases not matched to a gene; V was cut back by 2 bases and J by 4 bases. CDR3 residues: CASSLEGAQYEQYF. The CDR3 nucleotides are TGTGCCAGCAGTTTAGAGGGGGCTCAATACGAGCAGTACTTC.

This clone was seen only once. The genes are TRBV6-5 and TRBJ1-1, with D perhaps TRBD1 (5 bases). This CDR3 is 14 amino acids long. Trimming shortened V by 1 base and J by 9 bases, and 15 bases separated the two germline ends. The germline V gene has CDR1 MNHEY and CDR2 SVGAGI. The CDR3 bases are TGTGCCAGCAGTTACTATTCAGGGACGGGGAAAGCTTTCTTT. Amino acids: CASSYYSGTGKAFF.

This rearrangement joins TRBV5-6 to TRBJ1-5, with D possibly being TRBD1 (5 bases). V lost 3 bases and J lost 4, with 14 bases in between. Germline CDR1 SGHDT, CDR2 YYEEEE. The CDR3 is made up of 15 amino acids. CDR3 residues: CASSSTGLFNQPQHF. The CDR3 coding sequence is TGTGCCAGCAGCTCGACGGGACTTTTTAATCAGCCCCAGCATTTT.

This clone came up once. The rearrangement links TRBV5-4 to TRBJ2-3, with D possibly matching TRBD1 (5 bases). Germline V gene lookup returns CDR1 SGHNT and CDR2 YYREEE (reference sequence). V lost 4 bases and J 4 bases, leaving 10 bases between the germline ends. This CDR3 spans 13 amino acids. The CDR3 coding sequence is TGTGCCAGCAGCACCCCAGGGCCAGATACGCAGTATTTT. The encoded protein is CASSTPGPDTQYF.

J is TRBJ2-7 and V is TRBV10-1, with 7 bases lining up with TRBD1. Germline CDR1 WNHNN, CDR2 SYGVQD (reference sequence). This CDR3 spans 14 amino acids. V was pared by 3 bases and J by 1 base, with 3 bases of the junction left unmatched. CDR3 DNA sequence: TGCGCCAGCAGTGACCCACAGGGGTCCTACGAGCAGTACTTC. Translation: CASSDPQGSYEQYF.

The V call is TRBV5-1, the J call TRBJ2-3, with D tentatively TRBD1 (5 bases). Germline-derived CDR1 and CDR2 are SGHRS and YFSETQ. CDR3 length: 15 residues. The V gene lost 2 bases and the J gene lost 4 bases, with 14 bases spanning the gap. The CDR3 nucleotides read TGCGCCAGCAGCTTTACCCAGGGTTCAGCAGATACGCAGTATTTT. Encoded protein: CASSFTQGSADTQYF.

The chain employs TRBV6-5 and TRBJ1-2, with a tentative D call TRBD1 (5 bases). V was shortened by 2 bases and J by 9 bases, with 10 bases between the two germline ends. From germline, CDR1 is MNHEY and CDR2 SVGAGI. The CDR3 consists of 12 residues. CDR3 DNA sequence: TGTGCCAGCAGTTACCGGGGGGAGCGCTACACCTTC. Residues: CASSYRGERYTF.

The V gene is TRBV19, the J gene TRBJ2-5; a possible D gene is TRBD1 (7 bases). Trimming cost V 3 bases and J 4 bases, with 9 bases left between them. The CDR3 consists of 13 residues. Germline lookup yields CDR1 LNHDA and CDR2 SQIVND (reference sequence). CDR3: CASSIQGGETQYF. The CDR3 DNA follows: TGTGCCAGTAGTATTCAGGGGGGAGAGACCCAGTACTTC.

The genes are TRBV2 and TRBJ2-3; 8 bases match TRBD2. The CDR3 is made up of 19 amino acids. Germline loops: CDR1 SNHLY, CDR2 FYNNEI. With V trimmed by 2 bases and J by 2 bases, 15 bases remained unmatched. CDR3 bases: TGTGCCAGCAGTGAATTCCTAGCGGGTACGACGAAAAACACAGATACGCAGTATTTT. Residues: CASSEFLAGTTKNTDTQYF. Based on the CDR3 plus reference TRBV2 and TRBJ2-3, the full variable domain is EPEVTQTPSHQVTQMGQEVILRCVPISNHLYFYWYRQILGQKVEFLVSFYNNEISEKSEIFDDQFSVERPDGSNFTLKIRSTKLEDSAMYFCASSEFLAGTTKNTDTQYFGPGTRLTVL.

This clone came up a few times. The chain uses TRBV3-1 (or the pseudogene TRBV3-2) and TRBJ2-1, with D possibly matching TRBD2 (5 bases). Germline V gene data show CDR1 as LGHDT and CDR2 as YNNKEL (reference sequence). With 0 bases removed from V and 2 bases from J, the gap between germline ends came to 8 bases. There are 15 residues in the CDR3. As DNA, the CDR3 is TGTGCCAGCAGCCAAGAGGTAGCGACCTACAATGAGCAGTTCTTC. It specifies CASSQEVATYNEQFF.

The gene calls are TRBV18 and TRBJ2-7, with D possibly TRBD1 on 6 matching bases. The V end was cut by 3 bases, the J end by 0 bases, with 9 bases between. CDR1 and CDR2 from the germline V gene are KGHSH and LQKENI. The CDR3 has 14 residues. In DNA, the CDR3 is TGTGCCAGCTCACCGGGGGCGGGCTCCTACGAGCAGTACTTC. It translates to CASSPGAGSYEQYF. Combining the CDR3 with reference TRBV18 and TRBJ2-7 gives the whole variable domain NAGVMQNPRHLVRRRGQEARLRCSPMKGHSHVYWYRQLPEEGLKFMVYLQKENIIDESGMPKERFSAEFPKEGPSILRIQQVVRGDSAAYFCASSPGAGSYEQYFGPGTRLTVT.

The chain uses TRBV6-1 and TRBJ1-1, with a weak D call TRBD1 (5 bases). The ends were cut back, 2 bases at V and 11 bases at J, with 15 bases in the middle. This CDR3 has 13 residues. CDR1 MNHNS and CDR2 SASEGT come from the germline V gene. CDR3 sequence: CASSELEIRGAFF. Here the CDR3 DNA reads TGTGCCAGCAGTGAATTGGAAATCCGGGGGGCTTTCTTT.

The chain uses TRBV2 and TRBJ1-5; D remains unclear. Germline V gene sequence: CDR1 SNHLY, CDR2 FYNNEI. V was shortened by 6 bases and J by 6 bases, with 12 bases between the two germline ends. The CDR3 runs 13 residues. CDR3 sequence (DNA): TGTGCCAGCAGAGGGCAGGTGGGTCAGCCCCAGCATTTT. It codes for CASRGQVGQPQHF.

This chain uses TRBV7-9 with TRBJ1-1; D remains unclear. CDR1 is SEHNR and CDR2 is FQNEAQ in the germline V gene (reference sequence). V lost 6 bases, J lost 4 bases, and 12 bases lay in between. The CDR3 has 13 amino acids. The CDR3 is CASREDVVTEAFF. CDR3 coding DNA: TGTGCCAGCAGGGAGGACGTCGTCACTGAAGCTTTCTTT.

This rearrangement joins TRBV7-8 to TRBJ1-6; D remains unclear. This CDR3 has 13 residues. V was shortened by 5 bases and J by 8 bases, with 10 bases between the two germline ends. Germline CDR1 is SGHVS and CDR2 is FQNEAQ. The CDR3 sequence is CASSPGPHSPLHF. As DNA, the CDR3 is TGTGCCAGCAGCCCTGGCCCCCATTCACCCCTCCACTTT.